The 8 T cell receptor beta chains listed next were all sequenced from one sample in a study of cytomegalovirus exposure and HLA in healthy donors. This PCR relied on a set of 60 Vbeta primers and 13 Jbeta primers. Sequenced by immunoSEQ multiplex PCR; TCRdb stores in-frame clones only, minus some. The table has 180,000 or so clones, over 65% seen once. The sequencing sample was made of PBMCs. All receptors come from a man between 18 and 29 years old in good health and CMV-seronegative.

This clone was observed a handful of times. The rearrangement uses TRBV7-2 and TRBJ1-4; 8 bases match TRBD1. CDR1 SGHTA and CDR2 FQGNSA come from the germline V gene. Trimming took 5 bases from V and 6 from J; bases not matched to a gene: 5. The CDR3 consists of 14 residues. CDR3: CASSPPGQDEKLFF. The CDR3 DNA is TGTGCCAGCAGCCCCCCGGGACAGGATGAAAAACTGTTTTTT.

The chain combines TRBV5-1 with TRBJ2-2, with D unresolved. CDR1 and CDR2 from the germline V gene are SGHRS and YFSETQ. Trimming pared 4 bases from V and 1 base from J, leaving 2 bases between. The length of the CDR3 is 12 residues. As DNA, the CDR3 is TGCGCCAGCAGCCTGAACACCGGGGAGCTGTTTTTT. It codes for CASSLNTGELFF.

The chain has TRBV6-5 and TRBJ2-7; 7 nucleotides match TRBD1. Per the germline V gene, CDR1 is MNHEY and CDR2 is SVGAGI. J gave up 3 bases and V 4 bases, and 6 bases lay outside the gene matches. The CDR3 consists of 14 residues. The CDR3 region is CASSFTTGNYEQYF. CDR3 DNA sequence: TGTGCCAGCAGTTTCACGACAGGGAACTACGAGCAGTACTTC.

The V call is TRBV9, the J call TRBJ2-5, with 8 bases that match TRBD2. The V segment lost 4 bases and the J segment 3 bases; nucleotides outside the gene matches: 2. This CDR3 region has 13 residues. CDR1 SGDLS and CDR2 YYNGEE come from the germline V gene. CDR3 nucleotides: TGTGCCAGCAGCTCGGGGGGGAAAGAGACCCAGTACTTC. Encoded protein: CASSSGGKETQYF.

The chain employs TRBV7-9 and TRBJ2-7; TRBD2 matches at 12 bases. The CDR3 has 19 residues. Germline CDR1 and CDR2: SEHNR and FQNEAQ (reference sequence). The V gene end was trimmed by 7 bases and the J gene end by 0 bases; junction bases not matched to a gene: 16. CDR3 coding DNA: TGTGCCAGCACCCCCGTCCTAGCGGGAGGGGGGGGTAGCTCCTACGAGCAGTACTTC. It specifies CASTPVLAGGGGSSYEQYF. Drawing the rest from reference TRBV7-9 and TRBJ2-7, the complete variable domain is DTGVSQNPRHKITKRGQNVTFRCDPISEHNRLYWYRQTLGQGPEFLTYFQNEAQLEKSRLLSDRFSAERPKGSFSTLEIQRTEQGDSAMYLCASTPVLAGGGGSSYEQYFGPGTRLTVT.

The rearrangement links TRBV14 to TRBJ2-7; 11 bases line up with TRBD2. The germline gives CDR1 SGHDN, CDR2 FVKESK. V lost 1 base and J lost 2; bases outside the gene matches: 7. This CDR3 has 17 amino acids. CDR3: CASSQGILAGVAYEQYF. The CDR3 DNA follows: TGTGCCAGCAGCCAAGGTATACTAGCGGGGGTGGCCTACGAGCAGTACTTC.

The rearrangement uses TRBV28 and TRBJ2-7, with a tentative D call TRBD2 (7 bases). The CDR3 covers 14 residues. Trimming took 5 bases from V and 6 from J, leaving 17 bases between them. Germline V gene lookup returns CDR1 MDHEN and CDR2 SYDVKM. CDR3 in amino acids: CASSTGGVRSEQYF. CDR3 DNA sequence: TGTGCCAGCAGTACGGGGGGCGTCAGGAGCGAGCAGTACTTC.

This clone was picked up one time. This rearrangement joins TRBV28 to TRBJ2-7, with a weak D call TRBD1 (6 bases). Germline V CDR1 and CDR2: MDHEN, SYDVKM. Trimming shortened V by 3 bases and J by 0 bases, and 12 bases separated the two germline ends. This CDR3 region has 15 residues. In nucleotides, the CDR3 is TGTGCCAGCAGTTTCCCACAGGGAATCTCCTACGAGCAGTACTTC. It translates to CASSFPQGISYEQYF.